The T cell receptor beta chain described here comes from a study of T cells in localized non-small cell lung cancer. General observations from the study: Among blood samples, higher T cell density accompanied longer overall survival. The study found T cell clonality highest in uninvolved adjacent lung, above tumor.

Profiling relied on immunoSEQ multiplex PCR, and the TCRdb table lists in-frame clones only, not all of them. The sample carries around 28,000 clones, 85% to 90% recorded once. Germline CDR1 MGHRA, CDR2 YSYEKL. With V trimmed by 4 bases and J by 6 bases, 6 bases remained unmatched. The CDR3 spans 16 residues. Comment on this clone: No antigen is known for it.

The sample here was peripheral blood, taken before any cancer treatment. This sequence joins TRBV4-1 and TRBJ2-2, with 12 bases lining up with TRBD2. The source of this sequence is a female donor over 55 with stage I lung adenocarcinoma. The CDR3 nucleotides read TGCGCCAGCAGCCCTTGGACTAGCGGGACTCCCGGGGAGCTGTTTTTT. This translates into CASSPWTSGTPGELFF.